This T cell receptor (beta chain) was sequenced during a study of CXCR3-negative and CXCR3-positive naive CD8 T cells. Points from the study as a whole: Hydrophobicity of TRB CDR3s was greater in CXCR3-positive naive cells than in CXCR3-negative naive cells.

The CDR3 consists of 11 residues. Germline V CDR1 and CDR2: ENHRY, SYGVKD. The study made its TRB cDNA libraries by 5' RACE, adding UMI labels. TCRdb reprocessed the 5' RACE reads, keeping one entry per CDR3 protein, no DNA. The sample is made up of roughly 65,000 distinct CDR3 sequences, and the top ten hold 0.55% to 0.85% of it. As regards this clonotype: Its antigen remains unknown.

The TCR sequence derives from a human donor in good health. Some clones in this sample may be carry-over from other donors' samples. This chain links TRBV10-3 with TRBJ1-2. Sequencing was performed on naive CXCR3+ CD8+ T cells from blood. Subset given: CD45RO-CCR7+CD27+CD95- naive CD8+ T cells expressing CXCR3 (TNR3+). CDR3: CATAADYGYTF.